This TCR beta chain was obtained from a study of CD8+ T cells in alopecia areata. Study-level points and caveats: Scalp samples also contribute reads from the resident alphabeta T cells found in normal skin.

As regards this clone: Its antigen is not identified.

Specified treatment: oral pan-JAK inhibitor, 5-10 mg twice daily. Researchers took lesional scalp punch biopsies and peripheral blood from people who were alopecia areata patients. After isolation, RNA underwent reverse transcription to generate cDNA as the sequencing template. Sequencing was performed with immunoSEQ multiplex PCR; in TCRdb, only in-frame clones are kept and a portion is missing. The top ten hold 3% to 4% of the sample, which has roughly 190,000 clones, 50% to 60% seen once. Trimming stripped 7 bases from V and 0 bases from J, with 12 bases between. The CDR3 has 14 residues. CDR1 and CDR2 from the germline V gene are SGHTA and FQGNSA.

This clonotype originated in a human donor with alopecia areata. J is TRBJ2-5 and V is TRBV7-2, with a possible D match to TRBD1 (6 bases). The sequenced sample was CD4+ T cells sorted from blood, obtained at week 4, from a patient treated with tofacitinib. The CDR3 reads CASKVGQNQETQYF. CDR3 nucleotide sequence: TGTGCCAGCAAGGTCGGACAGAACCAAGAGACCCAGTACTTC.